This entry features one T cell receptor (beta chain) sequence. What it recognizes is unknown. TCRdb re-analysed the 5' RACE reads in MiXCR, keeping a single row per CDR3 protein. The table lists about 270,000 distinct CDR3 sequences, about a sixth of them singletons. This record belongs to a study of T-cell memory formation after mild COVID-19. In the study overall: TCR clusters were largely donor specific. Broader study findings: SARS-CoV-2 specificity was not confirmed for second-wave clones peaking on day 37. Largely, contracting CD4+ clones fell within CM and EM, and contracting CD8+ clones within EMRA. Some responding clones appeared in pre-infection memory, suggesting cross-reactive memory joined.

Germline values: CDR1 MNHEY, CDR2 SVGAGI. This CDR3 is 16 amino acids long. Unmatched junction bases numbered 7, after V lost 4 bases and J lost 2 bases. This receptor was taken from a man younger than 30 who had mild COVID-19 (a few samples of this study predate the infection). Cell type and time point are not known. Sequenced: PBMCs or a T cell subset sorted from them (not recorded which). The J gene is TRBJ2-5, the V gene TRBV6-5; TRBD2 agrees at 10 bases. As DNA, the CDR3 is TGTGCCAGCAGTTTGTCCGGGACTAGCGTTCAAGAGACCCAGTACTTC. Translation gives CASSLSGTSVQETQYF.